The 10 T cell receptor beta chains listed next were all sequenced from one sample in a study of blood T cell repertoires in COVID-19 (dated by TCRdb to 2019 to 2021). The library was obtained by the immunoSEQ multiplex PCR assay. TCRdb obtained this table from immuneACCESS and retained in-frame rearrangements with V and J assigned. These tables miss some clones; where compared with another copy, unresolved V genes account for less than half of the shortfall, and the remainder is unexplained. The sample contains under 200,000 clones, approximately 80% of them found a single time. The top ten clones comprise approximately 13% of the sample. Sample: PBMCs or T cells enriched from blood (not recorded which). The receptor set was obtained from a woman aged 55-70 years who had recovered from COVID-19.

CDR3: CASSYSTGGGNTIYF. In DNA form, the CDR3 reads TGTGCCAGCAGTTACTCGACAGGGGGTGGAAACACCATATATTTT. The chain links TRBV6-5 to TRBJ1-3; 9 positions match TRBD1. V dropped 0 bases and J dropped 3; count of bases not matched to a gene: 0. The CDR3 consists of 15 residues. The germline V gene has CDR1 MNHEY and CDR2 SVGAGI.

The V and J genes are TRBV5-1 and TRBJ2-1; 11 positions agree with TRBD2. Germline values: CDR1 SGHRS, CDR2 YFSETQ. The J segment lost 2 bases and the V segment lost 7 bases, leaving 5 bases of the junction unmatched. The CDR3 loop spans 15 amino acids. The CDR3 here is CASQLAGATYNEQFF. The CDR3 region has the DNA TGCGCCAGCCAACTAGCGGGAGCCACCTACAATGAGCAGTTCTTC.

The CDR3 DNA reads TGTGCCAGCAGCCCCTCCTGGGGGGGCGCCGGGACCCAGTACTTC. Translated: CASSPSWGGAGTQYF. V and J are TRBV3-1 (or the pseudogene TRBV3-2) and TRBJ2-5, with D perhaps matching TRBD2 (7 bases). Germline V gives CDR1 LGHDT, CDR2 YNNKEL (reference sequence). The V end was cut by 4 bases, the J end by 7 bases, with 19 bases between. The CDR3 has 15 amino acids.

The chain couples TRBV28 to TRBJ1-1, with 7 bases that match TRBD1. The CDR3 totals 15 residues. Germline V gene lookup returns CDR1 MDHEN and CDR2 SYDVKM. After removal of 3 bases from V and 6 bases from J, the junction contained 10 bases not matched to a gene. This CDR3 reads CASSLSGGTISEAFF. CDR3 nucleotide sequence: TGTGCCAGCAGTTTGTCAGGGGGGACAATATCTGAAGCTTTCTTT.

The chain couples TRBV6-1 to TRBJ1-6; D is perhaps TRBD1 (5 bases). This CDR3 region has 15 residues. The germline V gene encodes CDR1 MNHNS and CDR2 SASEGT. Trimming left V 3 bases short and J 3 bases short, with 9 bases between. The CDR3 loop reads CASSEGGSYNSPLHF. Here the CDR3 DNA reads TGTGCCAGCAGTGAGGGGGGGAGCTATAATTCACCCCTCCACTTT.

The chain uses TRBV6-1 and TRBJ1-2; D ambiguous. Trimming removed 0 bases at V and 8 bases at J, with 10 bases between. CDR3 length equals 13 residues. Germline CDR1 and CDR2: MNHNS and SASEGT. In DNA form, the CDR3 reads TGTGCCAGCAGTGAAGCCGTACGACTAGGCTACACCTTC. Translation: CASSEAVRLGYTF.

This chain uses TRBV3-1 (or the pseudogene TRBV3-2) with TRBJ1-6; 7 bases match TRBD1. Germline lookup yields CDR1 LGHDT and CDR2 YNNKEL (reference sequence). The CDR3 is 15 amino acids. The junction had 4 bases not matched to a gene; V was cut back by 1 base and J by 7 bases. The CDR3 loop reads CASSQGGTENSPLHF. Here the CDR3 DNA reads TGTGCCAGCAGCCAAGGGGGGACAGAGAATTCACCCCTCCACTTT.

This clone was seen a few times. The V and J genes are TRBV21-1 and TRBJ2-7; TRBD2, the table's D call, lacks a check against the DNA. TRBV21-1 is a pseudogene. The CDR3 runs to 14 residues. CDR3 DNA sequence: TGTGCCAGCAGGGGACTAGCGGGCACCTACGAGCAGTACTTC. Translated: CASRGLAGTYEQYF.

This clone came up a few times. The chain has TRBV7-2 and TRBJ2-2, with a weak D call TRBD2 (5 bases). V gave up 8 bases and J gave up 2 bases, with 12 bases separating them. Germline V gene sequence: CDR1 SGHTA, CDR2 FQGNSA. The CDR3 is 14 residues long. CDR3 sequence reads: CASRTPINTGELFF. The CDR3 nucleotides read TGTGCCAGCCGGACTCCTATTAACACCGGGGAGCTGTTTTTT. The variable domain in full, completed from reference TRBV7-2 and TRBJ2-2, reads GAGVSQSPSNKVTEKGKDVELRCDPISGHTALYWYRQSLGQGLEFLIYFQGNSAPDKSGLPSDRFSAERTGGSVSTLTIQRTQQEDSAVYLCASRTPINTGELFFGEGSRLTVL.

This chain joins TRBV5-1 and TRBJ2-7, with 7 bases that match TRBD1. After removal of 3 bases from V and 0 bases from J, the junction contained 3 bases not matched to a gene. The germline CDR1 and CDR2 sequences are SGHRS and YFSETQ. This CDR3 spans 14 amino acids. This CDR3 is CASSYGQASYEQYF. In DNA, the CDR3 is TGCGCCAGCAGCTACGGACAGGCCTCCTACGAGCAGTACTTC.